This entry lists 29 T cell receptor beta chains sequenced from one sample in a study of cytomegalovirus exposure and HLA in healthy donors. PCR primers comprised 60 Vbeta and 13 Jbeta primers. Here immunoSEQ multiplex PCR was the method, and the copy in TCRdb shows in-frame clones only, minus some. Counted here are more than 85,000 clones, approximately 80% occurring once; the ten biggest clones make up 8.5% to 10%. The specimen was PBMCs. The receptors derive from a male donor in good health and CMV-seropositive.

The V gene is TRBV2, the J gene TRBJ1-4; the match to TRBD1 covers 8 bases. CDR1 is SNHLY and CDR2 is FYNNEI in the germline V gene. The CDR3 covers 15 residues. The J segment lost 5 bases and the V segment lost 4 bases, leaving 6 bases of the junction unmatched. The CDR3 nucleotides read TGTGCCAGCAGTGGGCAGGGGGCAGCGAATGAAAAACTGTTTTTT. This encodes CASSGQGAANEKLFF. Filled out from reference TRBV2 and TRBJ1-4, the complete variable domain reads EPEVTQTPSHQVTQMGQEVILRCVPISNHLYFYWYRQILGQKVEFLVSFYNNEISEKSEIFDDQFSVERPDGSNFTLKIRSTKLEDSAMYFCASSGQGAANEKLFFGSGTQLSVL.

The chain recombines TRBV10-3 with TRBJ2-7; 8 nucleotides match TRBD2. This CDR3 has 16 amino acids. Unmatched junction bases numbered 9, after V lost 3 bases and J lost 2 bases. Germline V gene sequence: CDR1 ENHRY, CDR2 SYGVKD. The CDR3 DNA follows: TGTGCCATCAGTGATCTAGCGGGCCTCCAGGCCTACGAGCAGTACTTC. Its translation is CAISDLAGLQAYEQYF.

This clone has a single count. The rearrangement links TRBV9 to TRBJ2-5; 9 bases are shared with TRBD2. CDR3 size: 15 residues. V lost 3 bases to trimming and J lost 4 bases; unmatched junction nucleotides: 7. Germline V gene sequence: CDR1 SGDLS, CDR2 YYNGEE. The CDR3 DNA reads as TGTGCCAGCAGCGGGGGACTAGCTCCGGGAGAGACCCAGTACTTC. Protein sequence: CASSGGLAPGETQYF.

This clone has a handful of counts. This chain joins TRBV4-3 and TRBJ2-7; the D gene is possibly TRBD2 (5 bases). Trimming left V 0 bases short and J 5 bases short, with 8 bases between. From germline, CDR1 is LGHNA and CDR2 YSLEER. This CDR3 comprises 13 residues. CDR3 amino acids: CASSQDTGNEQYF. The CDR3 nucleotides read TGCGCCAGCAGCCAAGATACCGGGAACGAGCAGTACTTC.

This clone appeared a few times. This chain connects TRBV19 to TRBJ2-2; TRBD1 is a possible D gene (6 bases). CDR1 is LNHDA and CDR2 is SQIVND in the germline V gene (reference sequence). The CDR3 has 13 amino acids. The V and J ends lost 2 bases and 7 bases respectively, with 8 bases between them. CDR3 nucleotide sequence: TGTGCCAGTAGTATAACAGGGAGCGGGGAGCTGTTTTTT. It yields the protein CASSITGSGELFF. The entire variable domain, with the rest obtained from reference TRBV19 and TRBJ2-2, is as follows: DGGITQSPKYLFRKEGQNVTLSCEQNLNHDAMYWYRQDPGQGLRLIYYSQIVNDFQKGDIAEGYSVSREKKESFPLTVTSAQKNPTAFYLCASSITGSGELFFGEGSRLTVL.

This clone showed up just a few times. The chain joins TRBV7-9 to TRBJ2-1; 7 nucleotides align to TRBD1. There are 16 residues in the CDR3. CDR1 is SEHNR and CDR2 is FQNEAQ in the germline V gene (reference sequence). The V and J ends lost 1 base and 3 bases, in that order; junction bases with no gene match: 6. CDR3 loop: CASSLGIRGSYNEQFF. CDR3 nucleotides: TGTGCCAGCAGCTTAGGAATCAGGGGGAGCTACAATGAGCAGTTCTTC.

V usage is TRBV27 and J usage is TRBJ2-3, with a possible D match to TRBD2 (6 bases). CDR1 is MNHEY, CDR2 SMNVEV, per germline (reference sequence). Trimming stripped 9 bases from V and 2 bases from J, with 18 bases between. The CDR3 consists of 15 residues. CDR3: CASLKAGSLTDTQYF. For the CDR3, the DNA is TGTGCCAGTTTAAAGGCGGGATCCCTCACAGATACGCAGTATTTT.

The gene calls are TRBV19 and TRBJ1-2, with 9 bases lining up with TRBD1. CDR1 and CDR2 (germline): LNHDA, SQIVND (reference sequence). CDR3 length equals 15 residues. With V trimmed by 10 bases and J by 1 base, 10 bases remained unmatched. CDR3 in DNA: TGTGCCACCCACCTACCGGGACAGGGTAACTATGGCTACACCTTC. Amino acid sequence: CATHLPGQGNYGYTF.

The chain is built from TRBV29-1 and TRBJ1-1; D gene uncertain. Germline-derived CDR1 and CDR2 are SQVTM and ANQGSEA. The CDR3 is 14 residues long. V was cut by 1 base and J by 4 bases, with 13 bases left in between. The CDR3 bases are TGCAGCGTTGAAGTCGGAGGGTCGGGCACTGAAGCTTTCTTT. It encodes CSVEVGGSGTEAFF.

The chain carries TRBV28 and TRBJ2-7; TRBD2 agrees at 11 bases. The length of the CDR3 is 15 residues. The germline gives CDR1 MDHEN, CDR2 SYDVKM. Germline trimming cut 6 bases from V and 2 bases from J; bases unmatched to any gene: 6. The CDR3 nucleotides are TGTGCCAGCAGGGGCGGGACTAGCGGTACCTACGAGCAGTACTTC. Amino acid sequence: CASRGGTSGTYEQYF.

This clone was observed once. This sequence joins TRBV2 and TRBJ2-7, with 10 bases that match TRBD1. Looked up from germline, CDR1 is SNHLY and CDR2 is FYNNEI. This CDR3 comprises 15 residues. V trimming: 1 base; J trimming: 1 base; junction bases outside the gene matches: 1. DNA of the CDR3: TGTGCCAGCAGTGAAGAGGGACAGGGGTCCTACGAGCAGTACTTC. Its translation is CASSEEGQGSYEQYF. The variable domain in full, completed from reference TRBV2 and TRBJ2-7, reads EPEVTQTPSHQVTQMGQEVILRCVPISNHLYFYWYRQILGQKVEFLVSFYNNEISEKSEIFDDQFSVERPDGSNFTLKIRSTKLEDSAMYFCASSEEGQGSYEQYFGPGTRLTVT.

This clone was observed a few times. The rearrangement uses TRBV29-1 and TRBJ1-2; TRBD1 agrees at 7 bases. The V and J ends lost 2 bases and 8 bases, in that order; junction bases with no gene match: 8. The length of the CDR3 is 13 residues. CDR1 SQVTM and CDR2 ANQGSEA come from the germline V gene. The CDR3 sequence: CSVESAGGRGYTF. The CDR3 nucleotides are TGCAGCGTTGAATCCGCAGGGGGGAGAGGCTACACCTTC.

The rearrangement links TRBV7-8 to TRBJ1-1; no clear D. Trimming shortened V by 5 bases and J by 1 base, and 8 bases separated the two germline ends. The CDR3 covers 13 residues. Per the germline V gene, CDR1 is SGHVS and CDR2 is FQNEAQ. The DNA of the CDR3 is TGTGCCAGCAGCCCGGGTGGGAACACTGAAGCTTTCTTT. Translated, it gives CASSPGGNTEAFF.

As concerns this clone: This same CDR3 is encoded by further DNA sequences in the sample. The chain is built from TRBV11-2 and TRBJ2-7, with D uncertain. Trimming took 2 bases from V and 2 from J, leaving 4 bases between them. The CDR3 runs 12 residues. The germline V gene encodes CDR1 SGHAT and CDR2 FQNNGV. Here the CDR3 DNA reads TGTGCCAGCAGCTTACTTACCTACGAGCAGTACTTC. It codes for CASSLLTYEQYF.

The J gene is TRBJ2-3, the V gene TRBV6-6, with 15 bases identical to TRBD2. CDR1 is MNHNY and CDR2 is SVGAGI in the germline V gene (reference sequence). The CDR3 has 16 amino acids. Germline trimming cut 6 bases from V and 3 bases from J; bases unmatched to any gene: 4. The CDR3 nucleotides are TGTGCCAGCAGAGCTGGGACTAGCGGGAGGACAGATACGCAGTATTTT. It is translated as CASRAGTSGRTDTQYF.

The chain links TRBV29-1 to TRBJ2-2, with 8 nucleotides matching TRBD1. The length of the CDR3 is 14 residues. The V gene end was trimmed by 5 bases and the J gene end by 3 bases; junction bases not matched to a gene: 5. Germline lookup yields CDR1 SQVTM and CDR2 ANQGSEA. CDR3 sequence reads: CSVLGQGYTGELFF. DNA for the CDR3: TGCAGCGTTCTAGGACAGGGCTACACCGGGGAGCTGTTTTTT.

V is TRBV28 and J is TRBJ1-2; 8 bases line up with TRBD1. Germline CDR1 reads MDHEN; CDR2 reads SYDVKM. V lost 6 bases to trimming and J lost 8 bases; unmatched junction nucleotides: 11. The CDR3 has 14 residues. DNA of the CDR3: TGTGCCAGCAGGCGACCCGGGACAGGAATGGGCTACACCTTC. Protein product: CASRRPGTGMGYTF.

Here the CDR3 reads CASSTRDRIDYTF. As DNA, the CDR3 is TGTGCCAGCAGCACACGGGACAGAATTGACTACACCTTC. The V call is TRBV21-1, the J call TRBJ1-2; the table names TRBD1, a call not compared with the DNA. TRBV21-1 is an annotated pseudogene. This CDR3 region has 13 residues.

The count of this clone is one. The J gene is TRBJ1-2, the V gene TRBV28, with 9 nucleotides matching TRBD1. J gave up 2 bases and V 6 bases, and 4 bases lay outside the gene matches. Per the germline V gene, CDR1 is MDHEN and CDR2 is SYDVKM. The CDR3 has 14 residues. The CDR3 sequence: CASSWTGANYGYTF. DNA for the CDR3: TGTGCCAGCAGCTGGACAGGGGCGAACTATGGCTACACCTTC.

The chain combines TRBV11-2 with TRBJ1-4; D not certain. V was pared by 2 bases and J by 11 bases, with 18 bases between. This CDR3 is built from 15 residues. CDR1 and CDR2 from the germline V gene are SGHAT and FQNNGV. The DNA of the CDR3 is TGTGCCAGCAGCTTAATGGAATTGCCCCTCGGGAAACTGTTTTTT. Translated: CASSLMELPLGKLFF.

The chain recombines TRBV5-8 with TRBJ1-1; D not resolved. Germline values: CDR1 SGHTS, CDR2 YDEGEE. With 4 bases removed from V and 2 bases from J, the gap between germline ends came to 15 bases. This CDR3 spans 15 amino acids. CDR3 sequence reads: CASSPRISSNTEAFF. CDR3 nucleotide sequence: TGTGCCAGCAGCCCAAGAATTTCCAGTAACACTGAAGCTTTCTTT.

The chain's CDR3 is CASSSKTSGRAFSYEQYF. The CDR3 DNA reads as TGTGCCAGCAGCTCCAAGACTAGCGGGAGGGCCTTCTCCTACGAGCAGTACTTC. This chain uses TRBV7-2 with TRBJ2-7, with 14 bases that match TRBD2. This CDR3 has 18 amino acids. The germline V gene has CDR1 SGHTA and CDR2 FQGNSA. Trimming cost V 4 bases and J 0 bases; bases outside gene matches: 8.

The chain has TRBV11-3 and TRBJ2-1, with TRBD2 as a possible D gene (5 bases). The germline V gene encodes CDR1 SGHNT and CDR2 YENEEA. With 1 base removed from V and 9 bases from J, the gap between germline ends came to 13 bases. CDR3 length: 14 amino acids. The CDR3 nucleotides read TGTGCCAGCAGCTTAGGGCCCCTAGCCGGTGAGCAGTTCTTC. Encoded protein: CASSLGPLAGEQFF.

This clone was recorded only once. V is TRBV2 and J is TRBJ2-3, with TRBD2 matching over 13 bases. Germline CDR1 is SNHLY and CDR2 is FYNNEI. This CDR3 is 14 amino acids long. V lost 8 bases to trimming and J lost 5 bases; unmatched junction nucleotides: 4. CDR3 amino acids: CASGLAGVQDTQYF. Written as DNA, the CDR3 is TGTGCCAGCGGACTAGCGGGAGTACAAGATACGCAGTATTTT. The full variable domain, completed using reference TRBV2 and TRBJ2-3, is EPEVTQTPSHQVTQMGQEVILRCVPISNHLYFYWYRQILGQKVEFLVSFYNNEISEKSEIFDDQFSVERPDGSNFTLKIRSTKLEDSAMYFCASGLAGVQDTQYFGPGTRLTVL.

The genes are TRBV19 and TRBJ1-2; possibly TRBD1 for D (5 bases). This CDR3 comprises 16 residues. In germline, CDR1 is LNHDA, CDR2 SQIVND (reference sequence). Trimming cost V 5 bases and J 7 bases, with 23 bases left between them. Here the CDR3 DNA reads TGTGCCAGTAGTCAAGGGATAGGGGATACCATGGCTGGCTACACCTTC. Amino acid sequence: CASSQGIGDTMAGYTF.

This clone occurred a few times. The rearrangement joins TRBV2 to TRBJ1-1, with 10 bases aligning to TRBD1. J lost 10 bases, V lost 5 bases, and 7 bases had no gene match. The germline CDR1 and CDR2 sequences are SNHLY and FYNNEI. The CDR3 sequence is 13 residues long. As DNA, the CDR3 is TGTGCCAGCAGTTCGGGACAGGGGAGAAGAGCTTTCTTT. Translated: CASSSGQGRRAFF.

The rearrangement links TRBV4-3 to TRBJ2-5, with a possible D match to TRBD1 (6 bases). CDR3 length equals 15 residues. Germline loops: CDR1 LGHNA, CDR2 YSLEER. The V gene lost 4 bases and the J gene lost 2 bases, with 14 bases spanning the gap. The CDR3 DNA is TGCGCCAGCAGCCTCAGGGACATCCCACAAGAGACCCAGTACTTC. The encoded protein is CASSLRDIPQETQYF.

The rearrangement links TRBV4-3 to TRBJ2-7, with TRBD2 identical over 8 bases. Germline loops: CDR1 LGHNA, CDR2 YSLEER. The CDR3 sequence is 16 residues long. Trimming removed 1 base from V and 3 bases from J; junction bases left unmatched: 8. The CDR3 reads CASSQAAGLENYEQYF. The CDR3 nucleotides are TGCGCCAGCAGCCAAGCGGCGGGACTAGAAAACTACGAGCAGTACTTC.

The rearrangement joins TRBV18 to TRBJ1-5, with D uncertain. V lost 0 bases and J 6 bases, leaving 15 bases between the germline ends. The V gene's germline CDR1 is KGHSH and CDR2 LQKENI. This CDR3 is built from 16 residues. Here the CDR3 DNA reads TGTGCCAGCTCACCACCTCCCGGGTTTGGTGGTCAGCCCCAGCATTTT. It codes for CASSPPPGFGGQPQHF.